These 15 T cell receptor beta chains were sequenced from one sample in a study of CD8+ T cells in alopecia areata listed by TCRdb under 2018. Libraries were built with the immunoSEQ multiplex PCR assay. To provide template for TCR sequencing, every sample had RNA extracted and reverse transcribed into cDNA. TCRdb re-hosts the immuneACCESS table, in-frame sequences only. Its copies lack some clones; in the studies checked, an unresolved V gene accounts for under half of them, and the cause for the rest is not known. This sample gives just over 150,000 clones in total; roughly 65% of them show up just once. Roughly 0.85% of the sample is held by the ten biggest clonotypes. The time point label, read with the paper, signifies: about 4 weeks on oral tofacitinib. The treatment or condition label for this specimen denotes: oral pan-JAK inhibitor, 5-10 mg twice daily. The material sequenced was CD4+ T cells sorted from blood, taken at week 4, from a patient treated with tofacitinib. The receptors derive from a human donor with alopecia areata.

The rearrangement joins TRBV25-1 to TRBJ2-2; maybe TRBD1 (6 bases). The CDR3 is 13 amino acids. Germline-derived CDR1 and CDR2 are MGHDK and SYGVNS. V dropped 3 bases and J dropped 6 bases, with 8 bases sitting between them. CDR3 coding DNA: TGTGCCAGCAGTGAGGGGGCCCCCGGGGAGCTGTTTTTT. This sequence encodes CASSEGAPGELFF.

J is TRBJ1-2 and V is TRBV7-8; possibly TRBD1 for D (5 bases). From germline, CDR1 is SGHVS and CDR2 FQNEAQ. V was clipped by 3 bases and J by 5 bases, with 10 bases between them. The CDR3 length is 13 residues. CDR3: CASSFGGGYGYTF. The CDR3 bases are TGTGCCAGCAGCTTTGGTGGGGGGTATGGCTACACCTTC.

This rearrangement joins TRBV9 to TRBJ2-2; TRBD2 might be the D (5 bases). Germline CDR1 reads SGDLS; CDR2 reads YYNGEE. The CDR3 spans 15 residues. Trimming cost V 0 bases and J 0 bases, with 6 bases left between them. CDR3 in amino acids: CASSVAGTNTGELFF. The CDR3 DNA follows: TGTGCCAGCAGCGTAGCGGGGACGAACACCGGGGAGCTGTTTTTT.

This clone was seen only a few times. The rearrangement links TRBV30 to TRBJ1-1; D not resolved. The V and J ends lost 4 bases and 11 bases respectively, with 11 bases between them. The CDR3 is 10 residues long. CDR1 is GTSNPN and CDR2 is SVGIG in the germline V gene (reference sequence). The DNA of the CDR3 is TGTGCCTGGATTTCGGCAAAGGCTTTCTTT. Encoded protein: CAWISAKAFF.

Here the CDR3 DNA reads TGTGCCTGGAGCTCTGTATCTGAAGCTTTCTTT. This codes for CAWSSVSEAFF. The chain recombines TRBV30 with TRBJ1-1; D is unresolved. Germline loops: CDR1 GTSNPN, CDR2 SVGIG (reference sequence). The CDR3 sequence is 11 residues long. V lost 3 bases and J 6 bases, leaving 8 bases between the germline ends.

The V and J genes are TRBV5-6 and TRBJ2-1; 7 bases are shared with TRBD1. The CDR3 has 15 residues. V was pared by 3 bases and J by 1 base, with 4 bases of the junction left unmatched. The germline CDR1 and CDR2 sequences are SGHDT and YYEEEE. The CDR3 protein is CASSSTGISYNEQFF. DNA for the CDR3: TGTGCCAGCAGCTCGACAGGGATTTCCTACAATGAGCAGTTCTTC.

The chain recombines TRBV6-6 with TRBJ1-6; no firm D call. There are 15 residues in the CDR3. The V gene's germline CDR1 is MNHNY and CDR2 SVGAGI (reference sequence). V was trimmed by 4 bases and J by 9 bases, leaving 16 bases between them. CDR3 amino acids: CASSSDTLRGSPLHF. The CDR3 DNA reads as TGTGCCAGCAGTTCCGACACTCTTCGGGGTTCACCCCTCCACTTT.

This clone showed up just a few times. The CDR3 loop reads CASSRGFWGDSPLHF. Here the CDR3 DNA reads TGTGCCAGCAGCCGGGGGTTCTGGGGTGACTCACCCCTCCACTTT. The genes are TRBV11-1 and TRBJ1-6; the D gene is possibly TRBD1 (5 bases). CDR3 length: 15 amino acids. The germline gives CDR1 SGHAT, CDR2 FQDESV (reference sequence). V gave up 5 bases and J gave up 10 bases, with 18 bases separating them. Full variable domain (remainder filled in from reference TRBV11-1 and TRBJ1-6): EAEVAQSPRYKITEKSQAVAFWCDPISGHATLYWYRQILGQGPELLVQFQDESVVDDSQLPKDRFSAERLKGVDSTLKIQPAELGDSAMYLCASSRGFWGDSPLHFGNGTRLTVT.

This clone has just a few counts. The V gene is TRBV10-3, the J gene TRBJ2-2, with 9 bases matching TRBD1. Germline values: CDR1 ENHRY, CDR2 SYGVKD. CDR3 length equals 15 residues. V lost 7 bases and J lost 3; bases outside the gene matches: 6. CDR3 protein: CAINGQGTYTGELFF. Written as DNA, the CDR3 is TGTGCCATCAACGGACAGGGGACCTACACCGGGGAGCTGTTTTTT.

This sequence joins TRBV7-3 and TRBJ1-1, with D possibly being TRBD1 (6 bases). The length of the CDR3 is 13 residues. The germline V gene encodes CDR1 SGHTA and CDR2 FQGTGA. V lost 2 bases and J 4 bases, leaving 8 bases between the germline ends. CDR3 coding DNA: TGTGCCAGCAGCTTACAGGGGAGCACTGAAGCTTTCTTT. Encoded protein: CASSLQGSTEAFF.

The chain combines TRBV5-6 with TRBJ2-7; tentative D call: TRBD1 (5 bases). V was clipped by 0 bases and J by 3 bases, with 10 bases between them. The V gene's germline CDR1 is SGHDT and CDR2 YYEEEE. This CDR3 spans 14 amino acids. The CDR3 sequence: CASSLASRDYEQYF. The DNA of the CDR3 is TGTGCCAGCAGCTTGGCCTCCAGGGACTACGAGCAGTACTTC. Using reference TRBV5-6 and TRBJ2-7 for the parts outside the CDR3, the full variable domain is DAGVTQSPTHLIKTRGQQVTLRCSPKSGHDTVSWYQQALGQGPQFIFQYYEEEERQRGNFPDRFSGHQFPNYSSELNVNALLLGDSALYLCASSLASRDYEQYFGPGTRLTVT.

The chain combines TRBV10-3 with TRBJ2-2; D is unresolved. This CDR3 comprises 12 residues. Trimming left V 6 bases short and J 0 bases short, with 2 bases between. Germline CDR1 is ENHRY and CDR2 is SYGVKD. The CDR3, as DNA: TGTGCCATCAGACCGAACACCGGGGAGCTGTTTTTT. Protein sequence: CAIRPNTGELFF.

The V and J genes are TRBV5-6 and TRBJ2-3; D remains ambiguous. The CDR3 length is 16 residues. Per germline, CDR1 SGHDT and CDR2 YYEEEE. Trimming stripped 4 bases from V and 4 bases from J, with 19 bases between. The CDR3 region is CASSPWPRQDADTQYF. CDR3 sequence (DNA): TGTGCCAGCAGCCCCTGGCCTCGCCAAGACGCAGATACGCAGTATTTT.

V usage is TRBV11-1 and J usage is TRBJ1-1; TRBD1 is a possible D gene (5 bases). Germline lookup yields CDR1 SGHAT and CDR2 FQDESV (reference sequence). Trimming shortened V by 5 bases and J by 0 bases, and 10 bases separated the two germline ends. This CDR3 is built from 14 residues. As DNA, the CDR3 is TGTGCCAGCAGCAATTGGGGGTTGAACACTGAAGCTTTCTTT. Protein product: CASSNWGLNTEAFF.

The chain combines TRBV14 with TRBJ1-6, with D possibly matching TRBD1 (5 bases). The CDR3 extends over 13 amino acids. Germline V CDR1 and CDR2: SGHDN, FVKESK. The ends were cut back, 4 bases at V and 7 bases at J, with 8 bases in the middle. CDR3 sequence (DNA): TGTGCCAGCAGCCCGTCAGGGAATTCACCCCTCCACTTT. This codes for CASSPSGNSPLHF.